This TCR beta chain is from a study of OX40 agonist ivuxolimab in advanced cancers. Study-level background: Patients were treated with intravenous ivuxolimab, dosed at 0.01 to 10 mg/kg and infused every 2 weeks. Cohort: 82.7% men, mean age around 60, aged roughly 23 to 79.

Note on this clone: Its antigen remains unknown.

Study-wide results and limits: On average, a greater number of expanded clones characterised CD8+ T cells relative to CD4+.

Data came from immunoSEQ multiplex PCR; TCRdb stores just in-frame clones and leaves some out. The data contain about 29,000 clones, around 90% of them singletons. The junction had 10 bases not matched to a gene; V was cut back by 0 bases and J by 2 bases. Germline CDR1 LGHNA, CDR2 YNFKEQ. The CDR3 has 18 amino acids. The study sampled blood at baseline, cycle 4 day 1, and cycle 7 day 1. The rearrangement joins TRBV4-2 to TRBJ2-3, with 8 nucleotides matching TRBD2. The sequencing here drew on CD4+ or CD8+ T cells sorted from blood, taken in a trial of the OX40 agonist ivuxolimab. This TCR came from an adult with an advanced solid tumor such as melanoma, head and neck, liver or kidney cancer. The CDR3 DNA reads as TGTGCCAGCAGCCAAGATCGGTGGGCTAGCGGGCCCACAGATACGCAGTATTTT. This encodes CASSQDRWASGPTDTQYF.